Shown below are 12 T cell receptor beta chains from a single sample sequenced in a study of identical twins. TCRdb redid the calling of the 5' RACE reads with MiXCR, one entry per CDR3 protein. The sample lists about 220,000 distinct CDR3 sequences, 7.5% occurring once. The same specimen was also included in a second study, on yellow fever vaccine responses in identical twins.

Material for sequencing was memory (CD45RO+) T cells sorted from blood. These receptors were taken from a woman between 18 and 29 years old in good health.

The chain is built from TRBV29-1 and TRBJ2-4; D may be TRBD1 or TRBD2 (6 bases each). The CDR3 sequence is 13 residues long. Germline lookup yields CDR1 SQVTM and CDR2 ANQGSEA. Trimming removed 8 bases from V and 3 bases from J, with 14 bases in between. The DNA for the CDR3 is TGCAGCATAATACAGGGAGGCAAAAACATTCAGTACTTC. Translation gives CSIIQGGKNIQYF.

The V and J genes are TRBV9 and TRBJ2-7, with a weak D call TRBD1 (6 bases). Looked up from germline, CDR1 is SGDLS and CDR2 is YYNGEE. Trimming cost V 3 bases and J 1 base, with 14 bases left between them. This CDR3 is 15 amino acids long. CDR3 coding DNA: TGTGCCAGCAGCGAGACCGGGACACCGTCCTACGAGCAGTACTTC. It translates to CASSETGTPSYEQYF.

This clonotype showed up just a few times. The chain employs TRBV6-2 or TRBV6-3 and TRBJ2-2, with D uncertain. The CDR3 runs to 16 residues. CDR1 and CDR2 (germline): MNHEY, SVGEGT. Trimming cost V 0 bases and J 4 bases, with 12 bases left between them. This chain's CDR3 is CASSYSPGYGTGELFF. CDR3 DNA sequence: TGTGCCAGCAGTTACTCCCCCGGGTATGGCACCGGGGAGCTGTTTTTT.

This clonotype was observed at least ten times. The V and J genes are TRBV29-1 and TRBJ2-5; a possible D gene is TRBD1 (6 bases). V lost 8 bases, J lost 4 bases, and 23 bases lay in between. Germline CDR1 SQVTM, CDR2 ANQGSEA. The CDR3 is 15 residues long. The CDR3, as DNA: TGCAGCCTCAATATGGACAGCACTGGAGGAGAGACCCAGTACTTC. Its translation: CSLNMDSTGGETQYF.

This clonotype was observed a few times. V usage is TRBV5-1 and J usage is TRBJ2-1; no firm D call. V lost 0 bases and J lost 2, with 9 bases in between. Germline lookup yields CDR1 SGHRS and CDR2 YFSETQ. The CDR3 is 15 residues long. CDR3 in amino acids: CASSLGWATYNEQFF. CDR3 DNA sequence: TGCGCCAGCAGCTTGGGGTGGGCTACCTACAATGAGCAGTTCTTC.

This clonotype was seen repeatedly, ten times or more. CDR3 loop: CASRDSGAGTDTQYF. Here the CDR3 DNA reads TGTGCCAGCAGAGACAGCGGGGCGGGCACAGATACGCAGTATTTT. The gene calls are TRBV28 and TRBJ2-3; TRBD2 aligns across 7 bases. The CDR3 sequence is 15 residues long. Germline V gene data show CDR1 as MDHEN and CDR2 as SYDVKM. V was clipped by 6 bases and J by 1 base; unmatched bases: 7.

This clonotype was seen at least ten times. The chain employs TRBV3-1 and TRBJ2-7; D possibly corresponds to TRBD1 (6 bases). The CDR3 extends over 12 amino acids. Trimming removed 4 bases at V and 2 bases at J, with 6 bases between. Germline V gives CDR1 LGHDT, CDR2 YNNKEL (reference sequence). Here the CDR3 reads CASSRQAYEQYF. The CDR3 DNA reads as TGTGCCAGCAGCCGACAGGCCTACGAGCAGTACTTC.

This clonotype was observed at least ten times. The V gene is TRBV20-1, the J gene TRBJ2-1, with TRBD2 identical over 8 bases. J lost 3 bases, V lost 5 bases, and 6 bases had no gene match. The CDR3 runs 14 residues. Germline V gene sequence: CDR1 DFQATT, CDR2 SNEGSKA (reference sequence). The CDR3 sequence is CSAPKSGSYNEQFF. In nucleotides, the CDR3 is TGCAGTGCTCCCAAGAGCGGGAGCTACAATGAGCAGTTCTTC.

This clonotype was seen repeatedly, ten times or more. V and J are TRBV4-3 and TRBJ2-2; TRBD2 is a possible D gene (6 bases). Germline-derived CDR1 and CDR2 are LGHNA and YSLEER. The germline V and J ends were trimmed by 1 base and 6 bases, with 15 bases remaining between them. This CDR3 contains 16 residues. CDR3 protein: CASSQGWGGRAGELFF. The CDR3 DNA reads TGCGCCAGCAGCCAAGGCTGGGGAGGCAGGGCCGGGGAGCTGTTTTTT.

The chain uses TRBV12-3 or TRBV12-4 and TRBJ2-2; 10 bases align to TRBD2. Losses at the gene ends were 5 bases for V and 7 bases for J; bases not matched to a gene: 7. The length of the CDR3 is 15 residues. DNA of the CDR3: TGTGCCAGCAGTCCGCGGGCTAGCGGGGGCGGGGAGCTGTTTTTT. Amino acids: CASSPRASGGGELFF.

The chain carries TRBV7-9 and TRBJ2-2; D may be TRBD1 (5 bases). This CDR3 has 15 amino acids. V was trimmed by 7 bases and J by 0 bases, leaving 12 bases between them. CDR1 is SEHNR, CDR2 FQNEAQ, per germline (reference sequence). CDR3 residues: CASIRTQTNTGELFF. Written as DNA, the CDR3 is TGTGCCAGCATCAGGACACAGACGAACACCGGGGAGCTGTTTTTT.

This clonotype appeared many times. The chain recombines TRBV20-1 with TRBJ2-1; D uncertain. V lost 3 bases, J lost 0 bases, and 9 bases lay in between. CDR1 is DFQATT, CDR2 SNEGSKA, per germline (reference sequence). This CDR3 has 14 residues. The CDR3 loop reads CSARGHSSYNEQFF. As DNA, the CDR3 is TGCAGTGCTAGGGGTCATAGCTCCTACAATGAGCAGTTCTTC.